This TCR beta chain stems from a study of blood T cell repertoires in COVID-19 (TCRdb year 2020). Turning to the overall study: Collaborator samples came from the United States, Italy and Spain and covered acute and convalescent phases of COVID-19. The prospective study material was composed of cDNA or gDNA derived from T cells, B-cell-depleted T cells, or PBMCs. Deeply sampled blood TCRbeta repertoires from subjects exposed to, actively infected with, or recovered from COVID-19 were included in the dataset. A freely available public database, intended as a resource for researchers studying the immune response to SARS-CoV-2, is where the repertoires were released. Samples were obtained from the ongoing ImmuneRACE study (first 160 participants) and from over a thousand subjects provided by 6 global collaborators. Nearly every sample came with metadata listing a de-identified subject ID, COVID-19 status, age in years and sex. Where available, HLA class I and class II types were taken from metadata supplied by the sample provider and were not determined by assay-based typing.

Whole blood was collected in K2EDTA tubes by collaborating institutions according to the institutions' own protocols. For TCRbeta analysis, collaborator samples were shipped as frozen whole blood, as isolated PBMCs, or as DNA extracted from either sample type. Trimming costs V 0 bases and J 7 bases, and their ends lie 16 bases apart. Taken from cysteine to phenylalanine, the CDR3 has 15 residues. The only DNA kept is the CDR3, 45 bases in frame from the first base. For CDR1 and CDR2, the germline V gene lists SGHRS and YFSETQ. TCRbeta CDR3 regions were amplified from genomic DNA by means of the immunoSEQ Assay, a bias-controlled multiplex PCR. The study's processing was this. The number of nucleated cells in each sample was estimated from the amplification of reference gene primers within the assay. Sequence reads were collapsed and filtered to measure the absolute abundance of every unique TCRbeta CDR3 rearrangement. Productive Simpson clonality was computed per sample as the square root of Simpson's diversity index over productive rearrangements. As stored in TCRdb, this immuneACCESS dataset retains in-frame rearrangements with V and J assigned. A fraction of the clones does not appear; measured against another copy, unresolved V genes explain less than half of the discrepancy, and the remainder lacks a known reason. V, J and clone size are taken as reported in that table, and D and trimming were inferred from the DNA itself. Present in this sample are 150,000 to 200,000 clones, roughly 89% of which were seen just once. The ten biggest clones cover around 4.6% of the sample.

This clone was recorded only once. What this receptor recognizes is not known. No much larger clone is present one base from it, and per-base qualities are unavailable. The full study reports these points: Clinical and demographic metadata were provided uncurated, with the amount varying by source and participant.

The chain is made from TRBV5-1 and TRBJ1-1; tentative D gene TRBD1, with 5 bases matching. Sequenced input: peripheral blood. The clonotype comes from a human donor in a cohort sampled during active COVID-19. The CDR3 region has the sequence CASSLGGRAVGEAFF. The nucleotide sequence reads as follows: TGCGCCAGCAGCTTGGGGGGCAGGGCTGTCGGTGAAGCTTTCTTT.